Sequencing of this TCR beta chain was carried out in a study of blood T cell repertoires in COVID-19. Study-wide context: The samples span acute and convalescent COVID-19 from the United States, Italy and Spain. Sample material is recorded as cDNA or gDNA derived from T cells, B-cell-depleted T cells, or PBMCs.

The ends lost 0 bases at V and 8 bases at J; junction bases unmatched: 8. This CDR3 is built from 17 residues. CDR1 is MRHNA, CDR2 SNTAGT, per germline. Clones were sequenced by immunoSEQ multiplex PCR, and TCRdb holds only the in-frame ones, with some missing. The table lists roughly 250,000 clones, about 90% of them singletons. The V call is TRBV6-4, the J call TRBJ1-4; 11 positions match TRBD1. The specimen sequenced was peripheral blood. The source is a woman in her forties with acute or convalescent COVID-19. CDR3 bases: TGTGCCAGCAGTGACTCTGGACAGGGGGCGGCTAGGGAAAAACTGTTTTTT. It yields the protein CASSDSGQGAAREKLFF.